The clone carrying this T cell receptor (beta chain) has a single count. What it binds is unknown. This sample was taken from a study of OX40 agonist ivuxolimab in advanced cancers. Looking at the study overall: Aged about 20 to 85 with a mean of 60 years, they were about 83% male.

After removal of 3 bases from V and 9 bases from J, the junction contained 3 bases not matched to a gene. The CDR3 is 13 amino acids. In germline, CDR1 is LNHDA, CDR2 SQIVND (reference sequence). Whole-study results and caveats: Among the lowest peripheral clonal expansion occurred in 0.1-3.0 mg/kg partial responders.

Here immunoSEQ multiplex PCR was the method, and the copy in TCRdb shows in-frame clones only, minus some. This sample has 83,000 or so clones; 65% to 90% occur once, and the top ten carry less than 2.5%. The specimen comprised CD4+ or CD8+ T cells sorted from blood, sampled in a trial of the OX40 agonist ivuxolimab. This TCR was recovered from an adult with an advanced solid tumor such as melanoma, head and neck, liver or kidney cancer. V gene TRBV19 combines with J gene TRBJ2-1, with 9 positions matching TRBD1. CDR3 nucleotides: TGTGCCAGTAGTATTGACAGGGGGTTTGAGCAGTTCTTC. Amino acids: CASSIDRGFEQFF.